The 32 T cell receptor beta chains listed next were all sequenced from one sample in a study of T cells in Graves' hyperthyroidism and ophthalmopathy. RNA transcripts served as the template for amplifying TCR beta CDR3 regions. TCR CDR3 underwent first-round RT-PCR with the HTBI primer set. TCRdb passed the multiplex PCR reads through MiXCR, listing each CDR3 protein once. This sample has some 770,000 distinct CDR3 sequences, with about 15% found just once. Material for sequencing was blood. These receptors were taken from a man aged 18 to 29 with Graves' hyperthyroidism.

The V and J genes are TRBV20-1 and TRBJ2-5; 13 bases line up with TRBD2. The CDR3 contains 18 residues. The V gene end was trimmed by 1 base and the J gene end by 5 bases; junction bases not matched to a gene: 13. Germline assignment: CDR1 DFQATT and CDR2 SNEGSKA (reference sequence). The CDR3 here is CSARALFTSGRVHETQYF. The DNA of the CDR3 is TGCAGTGCTAGAGCACTCTTTACTAGCGGGAGGGTTCACGAGACCCAGTACTTC.

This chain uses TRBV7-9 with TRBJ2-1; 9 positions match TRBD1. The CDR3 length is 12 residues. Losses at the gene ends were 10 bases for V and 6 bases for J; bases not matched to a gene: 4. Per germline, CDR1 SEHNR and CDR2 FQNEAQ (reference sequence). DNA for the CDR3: TGTGCCACCGGACAGGGGAGCAATGAGCAGTTCTTC. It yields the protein CATGQGSNEQFF.

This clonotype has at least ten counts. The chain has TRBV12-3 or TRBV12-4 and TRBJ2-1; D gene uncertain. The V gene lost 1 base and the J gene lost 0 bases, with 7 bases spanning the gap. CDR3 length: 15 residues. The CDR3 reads CASSLGGDSYNEQFF. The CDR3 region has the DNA TGTGCCAGCAGTTTAGGTGGGGACTCCTACAATGAGCAGTTCTTC.

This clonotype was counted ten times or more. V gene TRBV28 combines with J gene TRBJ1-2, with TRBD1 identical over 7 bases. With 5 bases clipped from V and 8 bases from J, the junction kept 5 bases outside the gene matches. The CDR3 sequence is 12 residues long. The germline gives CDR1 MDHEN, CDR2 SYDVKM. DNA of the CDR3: TGTGCCAGCAGTAACCCAGGGGGAGGCTACACCTTC. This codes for CASSNPGGGYTF.

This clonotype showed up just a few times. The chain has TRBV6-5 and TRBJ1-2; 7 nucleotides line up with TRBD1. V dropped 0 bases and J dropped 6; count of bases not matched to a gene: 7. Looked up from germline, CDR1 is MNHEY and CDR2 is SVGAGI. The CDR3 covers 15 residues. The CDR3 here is CASSYSRQGWDGYTF. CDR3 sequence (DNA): TGTGCCAGCAGTTACTCGCGACAGGGCTGGGATGGCTACACCTTC.

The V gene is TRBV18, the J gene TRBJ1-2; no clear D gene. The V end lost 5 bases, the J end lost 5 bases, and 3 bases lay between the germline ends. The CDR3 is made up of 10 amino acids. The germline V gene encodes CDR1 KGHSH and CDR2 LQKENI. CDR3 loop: CASSGYGYTF. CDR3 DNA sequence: TGTGCCAGCTCAGGATATGGCTACACCTTC.

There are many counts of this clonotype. The CDR3: CSAYRLAGGYEQYF. CDR3 sequence (DNA): TGCAGTGCTTACCGACTAGCGGGGGGCTACGAGCAGTACTTC. The chain has TRBV20-1 and TRBJ2-7, with 13 bases identical to TRBD2. From germline, CDR1 is DFQATT and CDR2 SNEGSKA (reference sequence). After removal of 5 bases from V and 3 bases from J, the junction contained 4 bases not matched to a gene. CDR3 size: 14 residues.

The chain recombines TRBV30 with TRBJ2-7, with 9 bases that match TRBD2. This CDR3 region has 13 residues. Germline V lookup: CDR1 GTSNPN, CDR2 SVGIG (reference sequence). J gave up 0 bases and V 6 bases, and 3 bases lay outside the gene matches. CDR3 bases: TGTGCCTGTTTAGCGGGAGCCTCCTACGAGCAGTACTTC. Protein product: CACLAGASYEQYF.

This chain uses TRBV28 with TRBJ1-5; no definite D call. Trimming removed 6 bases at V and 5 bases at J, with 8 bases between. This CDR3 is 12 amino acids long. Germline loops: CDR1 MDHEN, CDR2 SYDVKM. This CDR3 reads CASSRRDQPQHF. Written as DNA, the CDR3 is TGTGCCAGCAGCCGTCGAGATCAGCCCCAGCATTTT.

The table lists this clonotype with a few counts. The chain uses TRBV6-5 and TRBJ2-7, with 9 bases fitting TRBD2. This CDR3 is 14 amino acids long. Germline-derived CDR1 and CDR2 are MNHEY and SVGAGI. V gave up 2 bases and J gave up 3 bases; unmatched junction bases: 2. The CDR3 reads CASSYAGGIYEQYF. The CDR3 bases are TGTGCCAGCAGTTACGCGGGAGGGATCTACGAGCAGTACTTC.

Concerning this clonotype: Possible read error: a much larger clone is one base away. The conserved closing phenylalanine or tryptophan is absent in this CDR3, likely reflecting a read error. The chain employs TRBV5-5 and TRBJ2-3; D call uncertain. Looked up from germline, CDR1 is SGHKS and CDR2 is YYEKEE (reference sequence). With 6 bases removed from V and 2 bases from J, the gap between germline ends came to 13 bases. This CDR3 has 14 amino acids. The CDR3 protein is CASNEIPYTDTQYL. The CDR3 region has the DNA TGTGCCAGCAACGAGATACCTTACACAGATACGCAGTATCTT.

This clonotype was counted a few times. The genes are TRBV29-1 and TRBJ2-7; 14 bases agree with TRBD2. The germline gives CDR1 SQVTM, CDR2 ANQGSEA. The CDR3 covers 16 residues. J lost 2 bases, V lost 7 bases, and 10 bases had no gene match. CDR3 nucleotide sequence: TGCAGCGCTGGAGGGACTAGCGGGAGTAGGCCCTACGAGCAGTACTTC. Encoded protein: CSAGGTSGSRPYEQYF.

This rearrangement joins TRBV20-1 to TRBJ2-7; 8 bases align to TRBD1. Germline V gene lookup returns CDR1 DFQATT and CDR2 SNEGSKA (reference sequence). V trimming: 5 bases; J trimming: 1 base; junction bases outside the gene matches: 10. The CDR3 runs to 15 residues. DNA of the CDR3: TGCAGTGCTGGGACAGGACCTATAAGGTCCTACGAGCAGTACTTC. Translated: CSAGTGPIRSYEQYF.

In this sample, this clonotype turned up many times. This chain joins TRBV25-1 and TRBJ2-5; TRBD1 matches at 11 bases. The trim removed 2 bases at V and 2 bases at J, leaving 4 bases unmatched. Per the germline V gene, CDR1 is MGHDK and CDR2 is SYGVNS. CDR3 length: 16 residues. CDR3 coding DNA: TGTGCCAGCAGTGAAGGCGGGACAGGGGGACAAGAGACCCAGTACTTC. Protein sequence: CASSEGGTGGQETQYF.

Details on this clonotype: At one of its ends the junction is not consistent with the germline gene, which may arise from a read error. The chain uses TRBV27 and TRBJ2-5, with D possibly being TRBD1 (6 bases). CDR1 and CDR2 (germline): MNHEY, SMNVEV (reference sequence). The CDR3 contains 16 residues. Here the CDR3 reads CASSLSFRGRGETRYF. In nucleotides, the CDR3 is TGTGCCAGCAGTTTAAGCTTCAGGGGCCGGGGCGAAACCCGGTACTTC.

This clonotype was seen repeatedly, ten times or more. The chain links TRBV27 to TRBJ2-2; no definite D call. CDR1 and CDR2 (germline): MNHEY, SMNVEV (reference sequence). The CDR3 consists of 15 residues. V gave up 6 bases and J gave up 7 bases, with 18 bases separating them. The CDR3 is CASRETGRPYGELFF. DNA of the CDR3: TGTGCCAGCAGGGAAACCGGCAGGCCTTACGGGGAGCTGTTTTTT.

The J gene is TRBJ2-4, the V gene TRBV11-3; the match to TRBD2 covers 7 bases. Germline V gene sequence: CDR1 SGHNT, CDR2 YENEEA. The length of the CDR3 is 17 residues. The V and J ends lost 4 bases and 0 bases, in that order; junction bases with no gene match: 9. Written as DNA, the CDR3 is TGTGCCAGCAGCTCAAGGGAGGGGACTTTAGCCAAAAACATTCAGTACTTC. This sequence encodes CASSSREGTLAKNIQYF.

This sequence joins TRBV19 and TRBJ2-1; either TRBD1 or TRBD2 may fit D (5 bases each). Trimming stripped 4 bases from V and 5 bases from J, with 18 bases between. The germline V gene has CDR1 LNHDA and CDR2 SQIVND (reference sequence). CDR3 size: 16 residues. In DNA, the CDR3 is TGTGCCAGTAGTAGCGGCCGGGGCCCCCCGAACAATGAGCAGTTCTTC. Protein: CASSSGRGPPNNEQFF.

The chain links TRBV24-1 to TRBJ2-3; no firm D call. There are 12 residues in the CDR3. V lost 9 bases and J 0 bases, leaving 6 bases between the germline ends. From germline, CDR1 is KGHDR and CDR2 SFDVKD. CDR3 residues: CATATSTDTQYF. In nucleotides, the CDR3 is TGTGCCACCGCCACTAGCACAGATACGCAGTATTTT.

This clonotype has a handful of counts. The DNA of the CDR3 is TGTGCCAGCAGTGAAATCGACAGAAGGGAGCAGTACTTC. Translating gives CASSEIDRREQYF. This chain connects TRBV2 to TRBJ2-7, with a possible D match to TRBD1 (5 bases). This CDR3 has 13 amino acids. The V end lost 2 bases, the J end lost 7 bases, and 12 bases lay between the germline ends. From germline, CDR1 is SNHLY and CDR2 FYNNEI.

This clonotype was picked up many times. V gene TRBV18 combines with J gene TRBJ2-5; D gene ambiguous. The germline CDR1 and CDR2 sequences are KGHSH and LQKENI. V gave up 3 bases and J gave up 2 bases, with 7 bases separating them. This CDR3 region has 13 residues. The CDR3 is CASSPTLQETQYF. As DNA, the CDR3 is TGTGCCAGCTCACCTACCTTACAAGAGACCCAGTACTTC.

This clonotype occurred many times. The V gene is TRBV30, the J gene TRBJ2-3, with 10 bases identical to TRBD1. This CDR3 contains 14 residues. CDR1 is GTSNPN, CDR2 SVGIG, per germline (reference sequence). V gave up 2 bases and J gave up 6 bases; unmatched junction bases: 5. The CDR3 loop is CAWSYGQGVDTQYF. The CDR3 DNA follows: TGTGCCTGGAGTTACGGACAGGGGGTGGATACGCAGTATTTT.

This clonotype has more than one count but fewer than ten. CDR3 loop: CASSHYTNTGELFF. CDR3 bases: TGCGCCAGCAGCCACTACACAAACACCGGGGAGCTGTTTTTT. V gene TRBV4-1 combines with J gene TRBJ2-2; D not resolved. Trimming took off 3 bases at V and 2 bases at J, with 7 bases between the two ends. The CDR3 is 14 amino acids. Germline assignment: CDR1 MGHRA and CDR2 YSYEKL.

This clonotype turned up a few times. The CDR3 DNA sequence: TGTGCCAGCAAACCGGACAGCACTAATGAAAAACTGTTTTTT. This encodes CASKPDSTNEKLFF. The chain couples TRBV12-3 or TRBV12-4 to TRBJ1-4, with D perhaps TRBD1 (6 bases). The CDR3 is made up of 14 amino acids. V dropped 7 bases and J dropped 2 bases, with 11 bases sitting between them.

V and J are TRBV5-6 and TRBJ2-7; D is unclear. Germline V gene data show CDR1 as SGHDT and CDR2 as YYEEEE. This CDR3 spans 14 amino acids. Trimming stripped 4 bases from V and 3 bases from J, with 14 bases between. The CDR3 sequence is CASSAVSERYEQYF. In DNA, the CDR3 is TGTGCCAGCAGCGCGGTCAGCGAGCGCTACGAGCAGTACTTC.

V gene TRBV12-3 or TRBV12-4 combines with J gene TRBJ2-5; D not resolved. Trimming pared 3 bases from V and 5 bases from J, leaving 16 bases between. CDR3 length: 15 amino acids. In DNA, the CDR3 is TGTGCCAGCAGTTTGACCGCTAGTGGCCTGGAGACCCAGTACTTC. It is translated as CASSLTASGLETQYF.

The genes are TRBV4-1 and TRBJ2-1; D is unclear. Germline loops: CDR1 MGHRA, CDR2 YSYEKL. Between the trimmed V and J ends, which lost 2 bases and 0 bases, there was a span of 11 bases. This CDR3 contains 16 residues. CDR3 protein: CASSQRSTASYNEQFF. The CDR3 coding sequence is TGCGCCAGCAGCCAACGCAGCACAGCCTCCTACAATGAGCAGTTCTTC.

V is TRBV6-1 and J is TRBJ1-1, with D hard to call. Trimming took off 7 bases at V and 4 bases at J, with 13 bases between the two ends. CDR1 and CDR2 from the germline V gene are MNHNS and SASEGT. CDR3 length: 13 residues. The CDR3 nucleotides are TGTGCCAGCATACCGGGCGCCGGCACTGAAGCTTTCTTT. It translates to CASIPGAGTEAFF.

The CDR3: CASSLAQGDIQYF. CDR3 DNA sequence: TGTGCCAGCAGCTTAGCGCAGGGGGACATTCAGTACTTC. V is TRBV7-9 and J is TRBJ2-4, with 7 positions matching TRBD1. This CDR3 has 13 amino acids. V shed 0 bases and J 8 bases; nucleotides not matched to a gene: 1. Per the germline V gene, CDR1 is SEHNR and CDR2 is FQNEAQ (reference sequence). The full variable domain, in which reference TRBV7-9 and TRBJ2-4 provide the parts outside the CDR3, is DTGVSQNPRHKITKRGQNVTFRCDPISEHNRLYWYRQTLGQGPEFLTYFQNEAQLEKSRLLSDRFSAERPKGSFSTLEIQRTEQGDSAMYLCASSLAQGDIQYFGAGTRLSVL.

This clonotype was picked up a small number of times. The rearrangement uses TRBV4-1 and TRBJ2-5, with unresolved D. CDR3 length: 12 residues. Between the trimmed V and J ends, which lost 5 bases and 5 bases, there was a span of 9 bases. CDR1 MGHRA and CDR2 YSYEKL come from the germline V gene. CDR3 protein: CASSSLDETQYF. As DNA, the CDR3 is TGCGCCAGCAGCTCACTGGACGAGACCCAGTACTTC.

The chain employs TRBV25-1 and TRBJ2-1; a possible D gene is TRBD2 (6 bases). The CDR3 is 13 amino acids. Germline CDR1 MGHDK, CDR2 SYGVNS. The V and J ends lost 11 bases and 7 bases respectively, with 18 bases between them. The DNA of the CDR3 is TGTGCCTCGGGGGTCAGCTTGAGGAATGAGCAGTTCTTC. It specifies CASGVSLRNEQFF.

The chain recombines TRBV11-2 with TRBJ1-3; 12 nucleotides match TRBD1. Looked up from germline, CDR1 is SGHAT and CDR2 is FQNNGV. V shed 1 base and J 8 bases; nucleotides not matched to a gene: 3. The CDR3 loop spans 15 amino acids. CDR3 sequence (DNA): TGTGCCAGCAGCTTAGGGGACAGGGGGCTTCACACCATATATTTT. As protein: CASSLGDRGLHTIYF.